These 30 T cell receptor beta chains originate from one sample sequenced in a study of T-cell reconstitution after alpha-beta-depleted transplantation in children. Preparation of the TCRbeta library involved a method that used unique molecular identifiers. MiXCR, run by TCRdb on the PCR reads, gives a single entry per CDR3 protein. The data contain more than 85,000 distinct CDR3 sequences, 10% of them singletons. The source was PBMCs from the stem cell graft donor, collected from the stem cell graft. The origin of the receptors is a human donor who donated a stem cell graft to a child with acute lymphoblastic leukemia.

The chain uses TRBV7-2 and TRBJ2-7; 8 bases align to TRBD2. V lost 0 bases to trimming and J lost 2 bases; unmatched junction nucleotides: 9. In germline, CDR1 is SGHTA, CDR2 FQGNSA. There are 17 residues in the CDR3. The CDR3 region has the DNA TGTGCCAGCAGCTTAGCCCAAATAGCGGGGACCCCCTACGAGCAGTACTTC. As protein: CASSLAQIAGTPYEQYF. Full variable domain (rest looked up from reference TRBV7-2 and TRBJ2-7): GAGVSQSPSNKVTEKGKDVELRCDPISGHTALYWYRQSLGQGLEFLIYFQGNSAPDKSGLPSDRFSAERTGGSVSTLTIQRTQQEDSAVYLCASSLAQIAGTPYEQYFGPGTRLTVT.

This rearrangement joins TRBV29-1 to TRBJ2-7; tentatively, D is TRBD2 (6 bases). The V gene's germline CDR1 is SQVTM and CDR2 ANQGSEA. The germline V and J ends were trimmed by 7 bases and 0 bases, with 16 bases remaining between them. The CDR3 extends over 14 amino acids. This chain's CDR3 is CSALGGVYSYEQYF. As DNA, the CDR3 is TGCAGCGCCCTAGGCGGGGTGTACTCCTACGAGCAGTACTTC.

This clonotype was observed at least ten times. The rearrangement joins TRBV20-1 to TRBJ2-3; D call uncertain. CDR1 is DFQATT and CDR2 is SNEGSKA in the germline V gene (reference sequence). The V end lost 3 bases, the J end lost 0 bases, and 16 bases lay between the germline ends. The CDR3 loop spans 16 amino acids. CDR3 sequence: CSASGPVEPSTDTQYF. CDR3 nucleotide sequence: TGCAGTGCTAGTGGACCCGTCGAACCTAGCACAGATACGCAGTATTTT.

This clonotype was seen at least ten times. The chain links TRBV5-4 to TRBJ2-2, with TRBD1 matching 11 bases. V lost 0 bases, J lost 4 bases, and 14 bases stayed unmatched. CDR3 size: 20 residues. Germline values: CDR1 SGHNT, CDR2 YYREEE (reference sequence). CDR3 nucleotides: TGTGCCAGCAGCTTGGAGGACAGGGGGCGAGCTTCACTTCCCACCGGGGAGCTGTTTTTT. Translating it yields CASSLEDRGRASLPTGELFF.

This clonotype was picked up many times. V and J are TRBV5-1 and TRBJ2-3; D gene ambiguous. In germline, CDR1 is SGHRS, CDR2 YFSETQ. Trimming shortened V by 3 bases and J by 2 bases, and 19 bases separated the two germline ends. The CDR3 runs 17 residues. In DNA form, the CDR3 reads TGCGCCAGCAGCTCGGAAGAATTTGTTGGTGTCACAGATACGCAGTATTTT. Translating it yields CASSSEEFVGVTDTQYF.

Ten or more counts support this clonotype. The CDR3 nucleotides are TGCGCCAGCAGCATGGGACAGGGACCCTACGAGCAGTACTTC. Its translation is CASSMGQGPYEQYF. The J gene is TRBJ2-7, the V gene TRBV5-1; 9 bases map to TRBD1. J gave up 2 bases and V 4 bases, and 4 bases lay outside the gene matches. Germline V gene lookup returns CDR1 SGHRS and CDR2 YFSETQ. CDR3 size: 14 residues.

This clonotype appeared many times. The V and J genes are TRBV3-1 and TRBJ2-2; either TRBD1 or TRBD2 may fit D (5 bases each). This CDR3 comprises 14 residues. Germline loops: CDR1 LGHDT, CDR2 YNNKEL (reference sequence). Trimming removed 6 bases at V and 7 bases at J, with 15 bases between. The CDR3 DNA sequence: TGTGCCAGCAGGACAGAGGCCGGGATCGGGGAGCTGTTTTTT. This encodes CASRTEAGIGELFF.

Many counts were recorded for this clonotype. The gene calls are TRBV12-3 or TRBV12-4 and TRBJ1-5; D possibly corresponds to TRBD1 (6 bases). This CDR3 is built from 15 residues. Deletions cut 6 bases from V and 6 bases from J, with 18 bases between. The CDR3 DNA reads TGTGCCAGCAGCCCTATTGGCAGGGGCGGTCAGCCCCAGCATTTT. It translates to CASSPIGRGGQPQHF.

With respect to this clonotype: This sequence may be a read error, since a much larger clone differs from it by one base. This chain connects TRBV19 to TRBJ1-5, with D possibly matching TRBD1 (6 bases). From germline, CDR1 is LNHDA and CDR2 SQIVND (reference sequence). This CDR3 is built from 12 residues. Trimming stripped 8 bases from V and 4 bases from J, with 9 bases between. CDR3 residues: CASCQGNQPQHF. For the CDR3, the DNA is TGTGCCAGTTGCCAGGGGAATCAGCCCCAGCATTTT.

This clonotype showed up many times. V and J are TRBV7-2 and TRBJ2-7; 9 bases line up with TRBD1. Germline-derived CDR1 and CDR2 are SGHTA and FQGNSA. This CDR3 contains 17 residues. V lost 10 bases, J lost 3 bases, and 19 bases stayed unmatched. CDR3 sequence: CATSAYNIRDRVYEQYF. The CDR3 coding sequence is TGTGCCACCTCAGCTTACAATATTCGGGACAGGGTCTACGAGCAGTACTTC.

This clonotype was seen repeatedly, ten times or more. J is TRBJ2-6 and V is TRBV6-2 or TRBV6-3, with D unclear. V lost 4 bases and J 1 base, leaving 5 bases between the germline ends. The CDR3 runs to 14 residues. Looked up from germline, CDR1 is MNHEY and CDR2 is SVGEGT. CDR3: CASSSVSGANVLTF. CDR3 sequence (DNA): TGTGCCAGCAGTTCCGTATCTGGGGCCAACGTCCTGACTTTC.

The rearrangement joins TRBV7-9 to TRBJ2-5; 7 positions match TRBD1. Germline CDR1 and CDR2: SEHNR and FQNEAQ (reference sequence). The CDR3 runs 16 residues. V lost 5 bases and J lost 1; bases outside the gene matches: 10. CDR3: CASSQTTGTAQETQYF. The CDR3 nucleotides are TGTGCCAGCAGCCAGACAACCGGGACAGCCCAAGAGACCCAGTACTTC. Variable domain in full (rest from reference TRBV7-9 and TRBJ2-5): DTGVSQNPRHKITKRGQNVTFRCDPISEHNRLYWYRQTLGQGPEFLTYFQNEAQLEKSRLLSDRFSAERPKGSFSTLEIQRTEQGDSAMYLCASSQTTGTAQETQYFGPGTRLLVL.

The table lists this clonotype with many counts. The chain recombines TRBV27 with TRBJ2-2; 8 bases align to TRBD1. The CDR3 sequence is 15 residues long. Germline CDR1 MNHEY, CDR2 SMNVEV (reference sequence). The V and J ends lost 3 bases and 6 bases, in that order; junction bases with no gene match: 6. DNA for the CDR3: TGTGCCAGCAGTTTCCCCGGACAGGGCCCCGGGGAGCTGTTTTTT. It translates to CASSFPGQGPGELFF.

The sample holds many counts of this clonotype. The chain has TRBV14 and TRBJ1-1; TRBD1 is a possible D gene (6 bases). The CDR3 spans 19 residues. V was pared by 4 bases and J by 0 bases, with 24 bases between. The germline V gene has CDR1 SGHDN and CDR2 FVKESK. The CDR3 region is CASSLHPGQSFNMNTEAFF. The CDR3 DNA sequence: TGTGCCAGCAGCCTCCACCCAGGACAGTCCTTTAACATGAACACTGAAGCTTTCTTT.

Many counts were recorded for this clonotype. The V gene is TRBV30, the J gene TRBJ2-1; 7 bases are shared with TRBD1. This CDR3 has 15 amino acids. Germline assignment: CDR1 GTSNPN and CDR2 SVGIG (reference sequence). V shed 0 bases and J 8 bases; nucleotides not matched to a gene: 10. The CDR3 here is CAWSVGLTGAYEQFF. The DNA for the CDR3 is TGTGCCTGGAGTGTAGGGCTCACAGGGGCCTATGAGCAGTTCTTC. The full variable domain, in which reference TRBV30 and TRBJ2-1 provide the parts outside the CDR3, is SQTIHQWPATLVQPVGSPLSLECTVEGTSNPNLYWYRQAAGRGLQLLFYSVGIGQISSEVPQNLSASRPQDRQFILSSKKLLLSDSGFYLCAWSVGLTGAYEQFFGPGTRLTVL.

This clonotype was recorded at least ten times. The chain employs TRBV11-3 and TRBJ2-3; tentative D call: TRBD2 (6 bases). The germline V and J ends were trimmed by 6 bases and 3 bases, with 13 bases remaining between them. The CDR3 covers 14 residues. In germline, CDR1 is SGHNT, CDR2 YENEEA. DNA of the CDR3: TGTGCCAGCAGTCTTGGTCGGGGGACAGATACGCAGTATTTT. Its protein is CASSLGRGTDTQYF.

This clonotype was counted many times. The gene calls are TRBV12-3 or TRBV12-4 and TRBJ2-5; no clear D. The CDR3 loop spans 14 amino acids. Trimming removed 7 bases at V and 5 bases at J, with 17 bases between. The CDR3 DNA reads as TGTGCCAGCACCATCGACACCGGGCGCGAGACCCAGTACTTC. Protein sequence: CASTIDTGRETQYF.

The rearrangement uses TRBV7-3 and TRBJ1-1; 9 positions match TRBD1. V shed 2 bases, J shed 0 bases, and the junction held 4 bases outside the gene matches. The CDR3 extends over 16 amino acids. Germline V gene sequence: CDR1 SGHTA, CDR2 FQGTGA. CDR3 sequence reads: CASSLYDRGLNTEAFF. CDR3 coding DNA: TGTGCCAGCAGCTTATATGACAGGGGGTTGAACACTGAAGCTTTCTTT.

This clonotype was counted at least ten times. The CDR3 DNA reads TGTGCCAGCACCCATGAGGGGGTTCAGCCCCAGCATTTT. Translated, it gives CASTHEGVQPQHF. V gene TRBV12-3 or TRBV12-4 combines with J gene TRBJ1-5; tentatively, D is TRBD1 (6 bases). This CDR3 has 13 amino acids. Trimming removed 7 bases at V and 6 bases at J, with 13 bases between.

The sample holds many counts of this clonotype. The rearrangement uses TRBV20-1 and TRBJ2-5, with D unresolved. The V end lost 6 bases, the J end lost 3 bases, and 14 bases lay between the germline ends. CDR1 and CDR2 (germline): DFQATT, SNEGSKA (reference sequence). There are 13 residues in the CDR3. Here the CDR3 reads CSAPRQLKETQYF. The DNA of the CDR3 is TGCAGTGCCCCCCGGCAGCTTAAAGAGACCCAGTACTTC.

This clonotype has ten or more counts. This chain connects TRBV29-1 to TRBJ1-1; D is ambiguous. The germline gives CDR1 SQVTM, CDR2 ANQGSEA. The CDR3 extends over 14 amino acids. V gave up 1 base and J gave up 0 bases, with 9 bases separating them. The CDR3, as DNA: TGCAGCGTTGAAGTTTCTGGCTTGAACACTGAAGCTTTCTTT. It translates to CSVEVSGLNTEAFF.

V gene TRBV7-2 combines with J gene TRBJ2-4; D call uncertain. Between the trimmed V and J ends, which lost 0 bases and 0 bases, there was a span of 6 bases. Germline V CDR1 and CDR2: SGHTA, FQGNSA. The length of the CDR3 is 15 residues. In DNA, the CDR3 is TGTGCCAGCAGCTTAGCGGCAATAGCCAAAAACATTCAGTACTTC. Protein: CASSLAAIAKNIQYF.

In its sample, this clonotype was seen many times. The rearrangement joins TRBV18 to TRBJ2-3, with D perhaps matching TRBD1 (5 bases). The V end was cut by 2 bases, the J end by 7 bases, with 13 bases between. The CDR3 contains 14 residues. In germline, CDR1 is KGHSH, CDR2 LQKENI. In DNA, the CDR3 is TGTGCCAGCTCACCAGTCAGGGAATCGAATACGCAGTATTTT. This translates into CASSPVRESNTQYF.

The sample holds many counts of this clonotype. The rearrangement links TRBV29-1 to TRBJ1-2; TRBD1 aligns across 7 bases. CDR1 is SQVTM and CDR2 is ANQGSEA in the germline V gene. The CDR3 loop spans 13 amino acids. V was clipped by 7 bases and J by 5 bases; unmatched bases: 10. CDR3: CSAIGQAMYGYTF. The CDR3 coding sequence is TGCAGCGCGATAGGACAGGCTATGTATGGCTACACCTTC.

This clonotype was observed many times. This chain connects TRBV29-1 to TRBJ2-5; D is ambiguous. V was trimmed by 0 bases and J by 5 bases, leaving 13 bases between them. CDR3 length equals 14 residues. Germline V gene lookup returns CDR1 SQVTM and CDR2 ANQGSEA. CDR3 sequence reads: CSVEDTGVSETQYF. The CDR3, as DNA: TGCAGCGTTGAAGATACGGGTGTTAGCGAGACCCAGTACTTC.

This clonotype was picked up a small number of times. This sequence joins TRBV10-2 and TRBJ2-2, with TRBD2 matching over 11 bases. Looked up from germline, CDR1 is WSHSY and CDR2 is SAAADI. The CDR3 has 15 amino acids. The trim removed 8 bases at V and 4 bases at J, leaving 6 bases unmatched. The CDR3 DNA sequence: TGCGCCAGCCGAATAGCGGGGGGGCCCACCGGGGAGCTGTTTTTT. It codes for CASRIAGGPTGELFF.

This clonotype has more than one count but fewer than ten. The chain uses TRBV10-2 and TRBJ1-4, with D tentatively TRBD1 (5 bases). Trimming took 10 bases from V and 3 from J, leaving 12 bases between them. The CDR3 has 13 amino acids. The germline V gene encodes CDR1 WSHSY and CDR2 SAAADI. CDR3 protein: CAIQGAPNEKLFF. The CDR3 region has the DNA TGCGCCATCCAGGGTGCTCCTAATGAAAAACTGTTTTTT.

This clonotype was seen at least ten times. V is TRBV18 and J is TRBJ1-4; the match to TRBD1 covers 9 bases. Trimming cost V 3 bases and J 7 bases; bases outside gene matches: 3. Germline loops: CDR1 KGHSH, CDR2 LQKENI. There are 14 residues in the CDR3. This CDR3 reads CASSPGQGREKLFF. Written as DNA, the CDR3 is TGTGCCAGCTCACCGGGACAGGGACGTGAAAAACTGTTTTTT. Complete variable domain (other parts from reference TRBV18 and TRBJ1-4): NAGVMQNPRHLVRRRGQEARLRCSPMKGHSHVYWYRQLPEEGLKFMVYLQKENIIDESGMPKERFSAEFPKEGPSILRIQQVVRGDSAAYFCASSPGQGREKLFFGSGTQLSVL.

This clonotype was counted many times. The chain is built from TRBV27 and TRBJ1-2; D gene ambiguous. CDR3 length: 12 amino acids. V gave up 2 bases and J gave up 6 bases, with 7 bases separating them. The germline CDR1 and CDR2 sequences are MNHEY and SMNVEV (reference sequence). The CDR3 DNA follows: TGTGCCAGCAGTTTAGCTGGGGATGGCTACACCTTC. This translates into CASSLAGDGYTF.

This clonotype was seen many times. The DNA for the CDR3 is TGCGCCAGCAGCTGGGGTACAGGCTTCTACGAGCAGTACTTC. Its translation is CASSWGTGFYEQYF. The chain links TRBV5-1 to TRBJ2-7; D might be TRBD1 (5 bases). V was pared by 3 bases and J by 3 bases, with 13 bases between. The CDR3 has 14 amino acids. Germline V gene sequence: CDR1 SGHRS, CDR2 YFSETQ.